The source of this T cell receptor beta chain is a study of T cells after posttransplantation cyclophosphamide. Findings and limits, study-wide: Donor-recipient repertoire similarity was low at 1-2 months, rising over year one.

The data were produced by immunoSEQ multiplex PCR, yet TCRdb's version contains in-frame clones alone and is incomplete. Found here are about 46,000 clones, 85% to 95% of them singletons; the top ten hold 2.5% to 4%. Germline V CDR1 and CDR2: SGHVS, FNYEAQ. This CDR3 has 14 residues. The V gene end was trimmed by 5 bases and the J gene end by 2 bases; junction bases not matched to a gene: 6. About this clone itself: The target antigen is unknown.

V and J are TRBV7-6 and TRBJ2-7, with 7 bases lining up with TRBD1. Sequencing was carried out using PBMCs. The sequence derives from a woman aged 50 to 65 in good health and a related stem cell transplant donor. CDR3 nucleotide sequence: TGTGCCAGCAGCGTAGGGGACAGCGCCTACGAGCAGTACTTC. Residues: CASSVGDSAYEQYF.